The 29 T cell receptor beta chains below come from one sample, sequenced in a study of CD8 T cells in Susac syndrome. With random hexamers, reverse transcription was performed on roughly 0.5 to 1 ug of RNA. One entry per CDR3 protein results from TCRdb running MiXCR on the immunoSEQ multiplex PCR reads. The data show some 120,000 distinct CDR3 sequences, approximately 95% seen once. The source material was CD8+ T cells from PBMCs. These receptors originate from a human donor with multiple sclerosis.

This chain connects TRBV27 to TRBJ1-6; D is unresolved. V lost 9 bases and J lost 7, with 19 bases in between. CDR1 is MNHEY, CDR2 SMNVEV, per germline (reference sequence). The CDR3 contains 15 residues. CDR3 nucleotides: TGTGCCAGTGTTGGGCGGGTTGGATCCAATTCACCCCTCCACTTT. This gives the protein CASVGRVGSNSPLHF.

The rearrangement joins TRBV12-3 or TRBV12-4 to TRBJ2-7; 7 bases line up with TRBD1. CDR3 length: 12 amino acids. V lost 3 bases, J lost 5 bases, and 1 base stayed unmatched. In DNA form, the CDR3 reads TGTGCCAGCAGTTTTGGACAGGACGAGCAGTACGTC. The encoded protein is CASSFGQDEQYV.

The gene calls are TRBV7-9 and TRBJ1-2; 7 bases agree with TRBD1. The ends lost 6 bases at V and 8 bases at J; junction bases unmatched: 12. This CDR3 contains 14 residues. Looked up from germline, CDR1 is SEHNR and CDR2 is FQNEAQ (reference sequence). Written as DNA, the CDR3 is TGTGCCAGCAGGCTCCCAAACAGGGGACCCGGCTACACCTTC. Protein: CASRLPNRGPGYTF.

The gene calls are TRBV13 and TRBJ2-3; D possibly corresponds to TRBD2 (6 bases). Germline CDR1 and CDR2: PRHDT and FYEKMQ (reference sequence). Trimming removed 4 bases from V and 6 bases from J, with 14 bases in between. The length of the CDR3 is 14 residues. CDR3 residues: CASSSPGLEDTQYF. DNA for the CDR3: TGTGCCAGCAGCTCGCCGGGACTCGAGGATACGCAGTATTTT.

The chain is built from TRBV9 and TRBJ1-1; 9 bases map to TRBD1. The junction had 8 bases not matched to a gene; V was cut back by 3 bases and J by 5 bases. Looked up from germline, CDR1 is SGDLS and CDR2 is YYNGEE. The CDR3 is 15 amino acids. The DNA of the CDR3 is TGTGCCAGCAGCGGGGACCGGGACAGGGAAACTGAAGCTTTCTTT. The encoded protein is CASSGDRDRETEAFF. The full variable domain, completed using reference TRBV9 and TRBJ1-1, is DSGVTQTPKHLITATGQRVTLRCSPRSGDLSVYWYQQSLDQGLQFLIQYYNGEERAKGNILERFSAQQFPDLHSELNLSSLELGDSALYFCASSGDRDRETEAFFGQGTRLTVV.

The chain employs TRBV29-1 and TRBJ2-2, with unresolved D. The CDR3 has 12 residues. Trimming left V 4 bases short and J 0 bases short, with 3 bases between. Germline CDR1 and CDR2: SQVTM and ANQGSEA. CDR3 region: CSVGANTGELFF. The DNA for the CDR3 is TGCAGCGTTGGTGCGAACACCGGGGAGCTGTTTTTT.

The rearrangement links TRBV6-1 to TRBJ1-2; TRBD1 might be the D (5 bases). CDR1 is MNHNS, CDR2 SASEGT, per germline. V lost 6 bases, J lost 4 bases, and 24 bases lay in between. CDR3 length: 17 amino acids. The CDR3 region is CASSRGVSGRKPYGYTF. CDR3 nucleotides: TGTGCCAGCAGCCGGGGGGTGTCGGGACGGAAACCCTATGGCTACACCTTC.

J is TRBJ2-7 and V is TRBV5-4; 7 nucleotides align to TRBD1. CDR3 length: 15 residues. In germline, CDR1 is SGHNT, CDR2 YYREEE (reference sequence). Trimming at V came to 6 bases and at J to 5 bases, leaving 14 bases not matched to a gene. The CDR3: CASTLHGQDSHEQYV. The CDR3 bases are TGTGCCAGCACACTTCACGGACAGGATAGTCACGAGCAGTACGTC.

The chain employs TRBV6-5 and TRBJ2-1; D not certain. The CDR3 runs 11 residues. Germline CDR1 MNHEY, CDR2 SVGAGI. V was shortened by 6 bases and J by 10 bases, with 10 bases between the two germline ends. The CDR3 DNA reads TGTGCCAGCAGCGAGATAGACGAGCAGTTCTTC. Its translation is CASSEIDEQFF.

CDR3 DNA sequence: TGTGCCAGCAGGCCCGCGGACACACCCTACAATGAGCAGTTCTTC. Protein product: CASRPADTPYNEQFF. The chain has TRBV12-3 or TRBV12-4 and TRBJ2-1; D perhaps matches TRBD1 (5 bases). The length of the CDR3 is 15 residues. With 6 bases removed from V and 2 bases from J, the gap between germline ends came to 14 bases.

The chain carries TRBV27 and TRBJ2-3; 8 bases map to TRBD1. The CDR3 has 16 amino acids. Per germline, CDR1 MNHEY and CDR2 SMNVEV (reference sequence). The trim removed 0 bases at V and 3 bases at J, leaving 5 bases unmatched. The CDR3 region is CASSLSDREVTDTQYF. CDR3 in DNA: TGTGCCAGCAGTTTATCGGACAGGGAGGTTACAGATACGCAGTATTTT.

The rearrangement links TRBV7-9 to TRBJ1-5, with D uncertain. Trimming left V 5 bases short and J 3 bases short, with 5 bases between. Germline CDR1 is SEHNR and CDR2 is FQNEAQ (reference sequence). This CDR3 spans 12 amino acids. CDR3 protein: CASSQDNQPQHF. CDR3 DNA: TGTGCCAGCAGCCAGGACAATCAGCCCCAGCATTTT.

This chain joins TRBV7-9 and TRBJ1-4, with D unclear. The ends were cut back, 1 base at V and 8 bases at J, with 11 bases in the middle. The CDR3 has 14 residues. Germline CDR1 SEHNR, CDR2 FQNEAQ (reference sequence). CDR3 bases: TGTGCCAGCAGCTTAGGTCCTGGGAAGGAAAAACTGTTTTTT. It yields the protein CASSLGPGKEKLFF.

CDR3 protein: CASSLGLAGIYNEQFF. The CDR3 DNA sequence: TGTGCCAGCAGTTTAGGTCTAGCGGGAATCTACAATGAGCAGTTCTTC. The J gene is TRBJ2-1, the V gene TRBV27; 9 nucleotides agree with TRBD2. The germline CDR1 and CDR2 sequences are MNHEY and SMNVEV (reference sequence). The trim removed 2 bases at V and 3 bases at J, leaving 5 bases unmatched. This CDR3 spans 16 amino acids.

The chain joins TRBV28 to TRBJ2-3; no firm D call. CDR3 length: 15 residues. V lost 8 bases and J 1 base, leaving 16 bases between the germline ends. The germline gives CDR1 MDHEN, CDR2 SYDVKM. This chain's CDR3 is CASLRTAGGTDTQYF. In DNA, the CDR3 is TGTGCCAGCTTGCGGACGGCTGGGGGCACAGATACGCAGTATTTT.

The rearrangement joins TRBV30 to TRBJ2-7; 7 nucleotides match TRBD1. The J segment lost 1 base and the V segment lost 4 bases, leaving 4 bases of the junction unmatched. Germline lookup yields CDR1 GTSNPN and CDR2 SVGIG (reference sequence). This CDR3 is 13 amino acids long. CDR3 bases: TGTGCCTGGATTCGGGACAGTTCCTACGAGCAGTACTTC. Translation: CAWIRDSSYEQYF.

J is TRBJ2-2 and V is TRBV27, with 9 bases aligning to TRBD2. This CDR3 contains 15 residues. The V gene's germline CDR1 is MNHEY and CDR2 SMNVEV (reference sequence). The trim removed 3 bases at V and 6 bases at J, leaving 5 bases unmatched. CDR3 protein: CASSFLREGPGELFF. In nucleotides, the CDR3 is TGTGCCAGCAGTTTTCTGCGGGAGGGCCCCGGGGAGCTGTTTTTT.

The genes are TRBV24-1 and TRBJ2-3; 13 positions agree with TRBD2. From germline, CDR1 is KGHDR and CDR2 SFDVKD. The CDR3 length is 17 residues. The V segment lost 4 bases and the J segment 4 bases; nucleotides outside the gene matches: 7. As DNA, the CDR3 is TGTGCCACCAGTGACTACTCGGGACTAGCGGGGCCAGATACGCAGTATTTT. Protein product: CATSDYSGLAGPDTQYF.

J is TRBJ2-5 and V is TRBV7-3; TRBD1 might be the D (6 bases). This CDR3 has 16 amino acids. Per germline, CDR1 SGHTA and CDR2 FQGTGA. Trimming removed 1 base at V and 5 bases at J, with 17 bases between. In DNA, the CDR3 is TGTGCCAGCAGCTTAATCTCGGCAGGGGATGGGGAGACCCAGTACTTC. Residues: CASSLISAGDGETQYF.

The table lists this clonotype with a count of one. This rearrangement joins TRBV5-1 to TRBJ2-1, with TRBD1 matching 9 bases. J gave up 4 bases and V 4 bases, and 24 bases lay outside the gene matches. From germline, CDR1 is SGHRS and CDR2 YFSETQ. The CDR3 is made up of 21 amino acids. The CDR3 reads CASSPGDRVPPAASEYNEQFF. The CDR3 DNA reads TGCGCCAGCAGCCCAGGGGACAGGGTGCCCCCGGCGGCTAGCGAGTACAATGAGCAGTTCTTC. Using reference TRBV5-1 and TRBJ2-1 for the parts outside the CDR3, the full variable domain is KAGVTQTPRYLIKTRGQQVTLSCSPISGHRSVSWYQQTPGQGLQFLFEYFSETQRNKGNFPGRFSGRQFSNSRSEMNVSTLELGDSALYLCASSPGDRVPPAASEYNEQFFGPGTRLTVL.

CDR3 residues: CASSSTGGSNEKLFF. The CDR3 DNA reads TGTGCCAGCAGCTCCACAGGGGGTAGTAATGAAAAACTGTTTTTT. This chain uses TRBV7-3 with TRBJ1-4; 8 bases map to TRBD1. V shed 4 bases, J shed 4 bases, and the junction held 5 bases outside the gene matches. The CDR3 runs 15 residues. Germline CDR1 is SGHTA and CDR2 is FQGTGA.

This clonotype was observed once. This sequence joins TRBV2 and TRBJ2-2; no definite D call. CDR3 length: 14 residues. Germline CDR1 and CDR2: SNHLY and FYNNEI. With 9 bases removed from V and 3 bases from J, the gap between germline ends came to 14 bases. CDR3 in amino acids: CASYTQTYTGELFF. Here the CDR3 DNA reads TGTGCCAGTTATACTCAGACATACACCGGGGAGCTGTTTTTT.

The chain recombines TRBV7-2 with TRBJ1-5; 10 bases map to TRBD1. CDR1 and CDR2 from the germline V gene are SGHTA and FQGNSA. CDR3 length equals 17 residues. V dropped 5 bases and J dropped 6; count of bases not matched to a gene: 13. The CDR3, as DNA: TGTGCCAGCAGCCAAACCCCGACAGGGGGCGCGAGTCAGCCCCAGCATTTT. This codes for CASSQTPTGGASQPQHF.

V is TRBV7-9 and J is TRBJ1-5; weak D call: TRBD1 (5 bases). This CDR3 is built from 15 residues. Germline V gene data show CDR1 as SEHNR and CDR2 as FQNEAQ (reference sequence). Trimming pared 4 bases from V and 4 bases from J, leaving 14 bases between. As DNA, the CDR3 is TGTGCCAGCAGCTCCGGGACCGCTAAGAATCAGCCCCAGCATTTT. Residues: CASSSGTAKNQPQHF. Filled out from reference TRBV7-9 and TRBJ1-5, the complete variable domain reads DTGVSQNPRHKITKRGQNVTFRCDPISEHNRLYWYRQTLGQGPEFLTYFQNEAQLEKSRLLSDRFSAERPKGSFSTLEIQRTEQGDSAMYLCASSSGTAKNQPQHFGDGTRLSIL.

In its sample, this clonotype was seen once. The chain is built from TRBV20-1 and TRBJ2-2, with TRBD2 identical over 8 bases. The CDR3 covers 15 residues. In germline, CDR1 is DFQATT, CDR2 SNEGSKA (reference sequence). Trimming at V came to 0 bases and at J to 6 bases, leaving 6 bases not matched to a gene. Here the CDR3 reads CSARDYERESGELFF. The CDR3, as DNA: TGCAGTGCTAGAGATTACGAGCGGGAGTCCGGGGAGCTGTTTTTT.

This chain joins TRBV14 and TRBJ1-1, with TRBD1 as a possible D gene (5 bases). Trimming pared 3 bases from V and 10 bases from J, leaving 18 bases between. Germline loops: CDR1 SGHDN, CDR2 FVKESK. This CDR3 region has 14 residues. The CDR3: CASSHRDREQGAFF. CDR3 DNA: TGTGCCAGCAGCCATAGGGACCGCGAACAAGGAGCTTTCTTT.

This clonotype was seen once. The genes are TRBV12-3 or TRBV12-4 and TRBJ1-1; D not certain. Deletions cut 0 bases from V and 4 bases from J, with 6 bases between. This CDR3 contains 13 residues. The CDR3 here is CASSLAPVTEAFF. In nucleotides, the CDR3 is TGTGCCAGCAGTTTAGCCCCGGTCACTGAAGCTTTCTTT.

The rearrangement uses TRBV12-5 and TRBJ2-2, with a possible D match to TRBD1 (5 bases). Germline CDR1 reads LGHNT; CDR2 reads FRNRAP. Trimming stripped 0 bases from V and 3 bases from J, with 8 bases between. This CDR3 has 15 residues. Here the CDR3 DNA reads TGTGCTAGTGGTTTGGTGCAGGGCGACACCGGGGAGCTGTTTTTT. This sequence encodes CASGLVQGDTGELFF.

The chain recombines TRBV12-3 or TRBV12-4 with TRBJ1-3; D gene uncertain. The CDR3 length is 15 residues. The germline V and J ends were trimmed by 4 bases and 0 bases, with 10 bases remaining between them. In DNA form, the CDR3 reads TGTGCCAGCAGTTCCCGACAAACCTCTGGAAACACCATATATTTT. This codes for CASSSRQTSGNTIYF.